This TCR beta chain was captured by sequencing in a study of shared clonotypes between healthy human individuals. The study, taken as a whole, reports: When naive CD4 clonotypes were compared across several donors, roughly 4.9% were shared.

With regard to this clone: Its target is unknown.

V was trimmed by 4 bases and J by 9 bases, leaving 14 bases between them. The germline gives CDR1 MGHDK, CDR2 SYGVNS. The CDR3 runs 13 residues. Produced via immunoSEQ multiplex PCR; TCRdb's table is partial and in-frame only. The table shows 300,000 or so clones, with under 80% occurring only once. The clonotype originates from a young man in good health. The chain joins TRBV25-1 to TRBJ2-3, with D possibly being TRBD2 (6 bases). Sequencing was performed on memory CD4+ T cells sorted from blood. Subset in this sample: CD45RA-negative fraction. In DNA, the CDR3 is TGTGCCAGCAGTGGTCCTAGCGTTCGCACGCAGTATTTT. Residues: CASSGPSVRTQYF. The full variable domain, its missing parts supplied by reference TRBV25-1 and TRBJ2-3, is EADIYQTPRYLVIGTGKKITLECSQTMGHDKMYWYQQDPGMELHLIHYSYGVNSTEKGDLSSESTVSRIRTEHFPLTLESARPSHTSQYLCASSGPSVRTQYFGPGTRLTVL.